This TCR beta chain was captured by sequencing in a study of T-cell memory formation after mild COVID-19. Many counts were recorded for this clonotype. One entry per CDR3 protein results from TCRdb running MiXCR on the 5' RACE reads. The sample lists hundreds of thousands of distinct CDR3 sequences, roughly an eighth occurring once. The sequence was collected from a young man who had mild COVID-19 (a few samples of this study predate the infection). Cell type and time point are not known. The sequencing input was PBMCs or a T cell subset sorted from them (not recorded which).

CDR3 DNA sequence: TGTGCCAGCAGTCGGACTAGCGGGCGATCCTACGAGCAGTACTTC. It encodes CASSRTSGRSYEQYF. This chain connects TRBV6-2 or TRBV6-3 to TRBJ2-7; 11 bases are a match to TRBD2. The V segment lost 5 bases and the J segment 1 base; nucleotides outside the gene matches: 4. CDR1 and CDR2 from the germline V gene are MNHEY and SVGEGT. CDR3 length: 15 residues.